What follows is one TCR beta chain and its context. Antigen specificity is unknown. CDR3 length: 16 residues. V trimming: 1 base; J trimming: 9 bases; junction bases outside the gene matches: 9. Germline assignment: CDR1 SGHTA and CDR2 FQGNSA. The method was immunoSEQ multiplex PCR; TCRdb's version includes in-frame clones alone and lacks a portion of them. The data show 1.6 million or so clones, about 98.5% seen once. This specimen comes from a study of shared clonotypes between healthy human individuals. Study observations and caveats: Between a handful of donors, naive CD4 clonotypes were shared at a level of about 5%.

The chain carries TRBV7-2 and TRBJ2-2; 9 bases agree with TRBD2. The TCR comes from a man aged 30 to 39 in good health. Sample: naive CD4+ T cells sorted from blood. Described subset: CD45RA+ positively selected. The CDR3 reads CASSLVGTSTRRELFF. CDR3 bases: TGTGCCAGCAGCTTAGTTGGGACTAGCACGAGAAGGGAGCTGTTTTTT.